This TCR beta chain comes out of a study of shared clonotypes between healthy human individuals. Study overall: Aged 18 to 49, the donors were two women and a few men. Per donor, three plates held CD4 naive cells, three held CD4 memory, two held CD8 naive and one held CD8 memory. Findings and caveats of the study: The generation probabilities recorded for non-shared clonotypes fell below those of clonotypes shared by all four donors.

The assay was immunoSEQ multiplex PCR, and TCRdb's table has in-frame clones only and misses some. Of 2 million to 2.5 million clones in the sample, approximately 94% were seen once. Turning to this clone: What it binds is not known.

The ends were cut back, 4 bases at V and 0 bases at J, with 18 bases in the middle. The germline gives CDR1 SQVTM, CDR2 ANQGSEA. This CDR3 spans 16 amino acids. The chain couples TRBV29-1 to TRBJ1-1; perhaps TRBD1 as D (6 bases). This clonotype originated in a man younger than 30 in good health. The sample was naive CD4+ T cells sorted from blood. Sample subset: CD45RA+ positively selected. This CDR3 is CSVVGTIALMNTEAFF. DNA of the CDR3: TGCAGCGTTGTCGGGACAATCGCCCTCATGAACACTGAAGCTTTCTTT.